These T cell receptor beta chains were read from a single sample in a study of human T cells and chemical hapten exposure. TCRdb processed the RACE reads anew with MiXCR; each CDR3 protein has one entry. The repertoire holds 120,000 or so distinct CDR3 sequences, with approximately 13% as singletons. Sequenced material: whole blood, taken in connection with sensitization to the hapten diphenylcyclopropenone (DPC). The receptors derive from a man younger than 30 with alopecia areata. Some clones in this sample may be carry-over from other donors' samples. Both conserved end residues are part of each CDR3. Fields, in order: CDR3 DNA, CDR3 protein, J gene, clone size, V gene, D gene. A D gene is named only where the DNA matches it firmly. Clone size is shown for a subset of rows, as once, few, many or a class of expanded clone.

TGCGCCAGCAGCCAAGACACAGGGGTGGCCGGGGAGCTGTTTTTT | CASSQDTGVAGELFF | TRBJ2-2 | many | TRBV4-3 | TRBD1
TGTGCCAGCTCGCCAGAGTCTAATCAGCCCCAGCATTTT | CASSPESNQPQHF | TRBJ1-5 | many | TRBV18 | .
TGTGCCAGCAGCTTGCCCTTCTACAATGAGCAGTTCTTC | CASSLPFYNEQFF | TRBJ2-1 | . | TRBV11-2 | .
TGTGCCAGCAGCTTAGTTGGTAGCGGGGTTAAAGATACGCAGTATTTT | CASSLVGSGVKDTQYF | TRBJ2-3 | . | TRBV7-8 | TRBD2
TGTGCCAGCAGTTCCAATCCGGGACAACGCGGGGATGGCTACACCTTC | CASSSNPGQRGDGYTF | TRBJ1-2 | . | TRBV6-2/TRBV6-3 | .
TGTGCCAGCAGTTTAGGCCGGAGCTCTGGAAACACCATATATTTT | CASSLGRSSGNTIYF | TRBJ1-3 | many | TRBV27 | .
TGTGCCAGCAGCTTAGCAGGAAATGAAAAACTGTTTTTT | CASSLAGNEKLFF | TRBJ1-4 | many | TRBV7-2 | .
TGTGCCAGCAGCTTAGGTCTTTCGTACAAGGGGTACCAAGAGACCCAGTACTTC | CASSLGLSYKGYQETQYF | TRBJ2-5 | many | TRBV7-6 | .
TGTGCCAGTAGTCTCAGGGAGAACGGGGATTCGGGCAATGAGCAGTTCTTC | CASSLRENGDSGNEQFF | TRBJ2-1 | . | TRBV19 | .
TGTGCCAGCAGTTCGCCGGGGGATAAGCCCCAGCATTTT | CASSSPGDKPQHF | TRBJ1-5 | few | TRBV25-1 | .
TGTGCCAGCAGCGAACGTGGCCAAGAGACCCAGTACTTC | CASSERGQETQYF | TRBJ2-5 | few | TRBV28 | .
TGCAGTGCTGATCAGGGAGCCGGCTACACCTTC | CSADQGAGYTF | TRBJ1-2 | few | TRBV20-1 | .